This T cell receptor (beta chain) was sequenced in a study of T cell responses to AZD1222 COVID-19 vaccine. Pooled together were second doses at about 4 or about 12 weeks. Study-level points and caveats: Females made up more of the donors, who were largely white British, and clonal diversity may have come out too low.

For this clone: What it binds is unknown.

The repertoire was sequenced with immunoSEQ multiplex PCR; TCRdb's copy has only in-frame clones and lacks some. There are some 150,000 clones in the sample; about 86% occur only once, and approximately 4.7% lies in the top ten. V lost 5 bases, J lost 0 bases, and 11 bases lay in between. This CDR3 contains 15 residues. The germline V gene has CDR1 LGHNA and CDR2 YNFKEQ. This receptor was taken from an adult who received the AZD1222 COVID-19 vaccine. The chain carries TRBV4-2 and TRBJ2-1, with a possible D match to TRBD2 (5 bases). This specimen was peripheral blood, taken 28 days after the second AZD1222 dose. Here the CDR3 DNA reads TGTGCCAGCAGCGGTTCGGCGGGCTCCTACAATGAGCAGTTCTTC. Translating it yields CASSGSAGSYNEQFF.